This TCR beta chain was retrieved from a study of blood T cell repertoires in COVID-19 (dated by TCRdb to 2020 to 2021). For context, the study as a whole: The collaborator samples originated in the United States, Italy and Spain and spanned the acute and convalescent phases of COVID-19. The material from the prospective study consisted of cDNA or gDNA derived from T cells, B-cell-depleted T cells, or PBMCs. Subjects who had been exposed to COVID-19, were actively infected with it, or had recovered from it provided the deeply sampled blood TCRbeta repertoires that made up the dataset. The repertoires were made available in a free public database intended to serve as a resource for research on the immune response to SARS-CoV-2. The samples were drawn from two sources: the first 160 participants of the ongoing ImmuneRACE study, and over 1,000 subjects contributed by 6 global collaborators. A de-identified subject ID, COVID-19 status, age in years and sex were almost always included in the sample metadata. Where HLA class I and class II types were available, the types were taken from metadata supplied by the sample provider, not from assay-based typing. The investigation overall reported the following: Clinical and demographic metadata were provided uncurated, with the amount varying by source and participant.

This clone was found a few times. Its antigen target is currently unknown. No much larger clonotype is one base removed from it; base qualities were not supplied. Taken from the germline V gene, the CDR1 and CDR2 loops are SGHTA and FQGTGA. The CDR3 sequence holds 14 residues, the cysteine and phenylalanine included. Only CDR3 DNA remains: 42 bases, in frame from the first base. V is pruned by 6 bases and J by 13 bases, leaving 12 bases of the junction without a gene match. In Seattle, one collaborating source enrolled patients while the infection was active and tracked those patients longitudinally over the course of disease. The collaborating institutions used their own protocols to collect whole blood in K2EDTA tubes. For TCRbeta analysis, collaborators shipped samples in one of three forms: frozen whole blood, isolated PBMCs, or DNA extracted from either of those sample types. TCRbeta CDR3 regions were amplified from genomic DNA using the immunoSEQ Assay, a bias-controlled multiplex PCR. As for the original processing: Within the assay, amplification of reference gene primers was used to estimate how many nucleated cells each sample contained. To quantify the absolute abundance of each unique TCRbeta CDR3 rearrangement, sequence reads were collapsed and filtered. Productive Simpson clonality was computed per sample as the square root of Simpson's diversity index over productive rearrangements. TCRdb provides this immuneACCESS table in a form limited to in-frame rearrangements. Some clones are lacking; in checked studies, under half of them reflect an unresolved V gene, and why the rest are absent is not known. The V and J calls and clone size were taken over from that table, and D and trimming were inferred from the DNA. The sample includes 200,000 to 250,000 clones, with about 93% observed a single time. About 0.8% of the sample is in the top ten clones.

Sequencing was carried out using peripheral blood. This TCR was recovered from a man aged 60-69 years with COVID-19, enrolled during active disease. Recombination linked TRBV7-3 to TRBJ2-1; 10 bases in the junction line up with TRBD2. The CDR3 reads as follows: CASRARASGGEQFF. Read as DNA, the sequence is TGTGCCAGCAGAGCTCGGGCTAGCGGGGGTGAACAGTTCTTC.